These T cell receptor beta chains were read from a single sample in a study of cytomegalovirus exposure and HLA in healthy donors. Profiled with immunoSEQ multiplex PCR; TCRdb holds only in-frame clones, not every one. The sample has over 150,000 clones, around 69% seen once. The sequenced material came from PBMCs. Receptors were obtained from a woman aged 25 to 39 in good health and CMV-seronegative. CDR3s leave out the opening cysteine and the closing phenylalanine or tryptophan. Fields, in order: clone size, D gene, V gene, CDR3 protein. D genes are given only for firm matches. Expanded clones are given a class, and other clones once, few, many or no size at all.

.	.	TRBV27	ASSLLRPGQNEKLF
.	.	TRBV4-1	ASSQGSGDTQY
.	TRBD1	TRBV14	ASSHLQGDTEAF
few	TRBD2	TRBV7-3	ASSRTSGSAETQY
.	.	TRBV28	ASSLRDEQF
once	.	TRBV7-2	ASSKGGEHYEQY
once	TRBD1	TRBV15	ATSRDRDRNQPQH
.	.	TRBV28	ASSLFASQETQY
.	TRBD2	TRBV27	ASRAGVLSYNEQF
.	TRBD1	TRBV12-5	ASATGTGDQPQH
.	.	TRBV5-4	ASSLVAKAGEQY
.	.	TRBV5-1	ASSWPPEHPSTDTQY
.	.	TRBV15	ATRRGSSTDTQY
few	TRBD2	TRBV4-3	ASSQGPGLADEQF
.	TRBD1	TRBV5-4	ASSLEGQGLMNTEAF
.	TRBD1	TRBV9	ASSVGQGTYGYT
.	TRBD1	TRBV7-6	ASSSGTGPYGYT
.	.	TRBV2	ASSGGGGNNQPQH
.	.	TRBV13	ASSLGRGSEAF
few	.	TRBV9	ASSAGQWEEQY
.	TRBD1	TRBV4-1	ASSRTGVSGANVLT
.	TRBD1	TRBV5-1	ASSSNRGGEQF
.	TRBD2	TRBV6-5	ASSRTSGVSDTQY
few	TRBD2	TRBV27	ASSILAGGDTQY
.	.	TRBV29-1	SANDGADTQY
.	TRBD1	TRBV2	ASSPGQPASGANVLT
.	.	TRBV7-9	SSSSEGRGLYTEAF
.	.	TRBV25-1	ASSDGTLNTEAF
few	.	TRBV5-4	ASSLAGVGATTGELF
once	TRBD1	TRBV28	ASSARTGRPQH
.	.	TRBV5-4	ASSLDLQFADEKLF
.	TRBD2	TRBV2	ASSERTSFPGELL
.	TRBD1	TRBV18	ASSPGQGLETQY
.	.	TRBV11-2	ASSLRVTRVFDEQF
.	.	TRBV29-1	SAEGWQDYGYT
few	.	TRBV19	ASRQAGETQY
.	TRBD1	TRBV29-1	SVEGRQGGTDTQY
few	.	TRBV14	ASSPVSGQSSYNEQF
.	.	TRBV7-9	ASSVTAYEQY
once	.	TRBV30	AWSAGPYNSPLH
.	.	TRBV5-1	ASRNGAREEKLF
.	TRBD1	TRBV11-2	ASSLEGTGGLLAQH
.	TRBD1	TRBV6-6	ASSRDSGTGNTEAF
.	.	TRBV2	ASSGAGFQPQH
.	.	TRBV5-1	ASSLLGRGRDEQY
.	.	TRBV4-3	ASSPDSGNTEAF
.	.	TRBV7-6	ASTGGSYEQF
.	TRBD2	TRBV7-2	ASSFTAGVAYEQY